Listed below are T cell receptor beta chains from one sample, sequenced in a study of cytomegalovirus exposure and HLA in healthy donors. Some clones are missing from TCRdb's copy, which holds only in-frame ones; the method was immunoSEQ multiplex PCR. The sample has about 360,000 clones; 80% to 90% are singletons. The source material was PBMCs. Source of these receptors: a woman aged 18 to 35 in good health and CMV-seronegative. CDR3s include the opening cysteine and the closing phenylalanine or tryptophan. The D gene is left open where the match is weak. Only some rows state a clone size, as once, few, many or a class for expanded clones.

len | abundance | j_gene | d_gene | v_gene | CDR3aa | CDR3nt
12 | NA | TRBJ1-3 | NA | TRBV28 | CASSERGITIYF | TGTGCCAGCAGCGAAAGGGGAATCACCATATATTTT
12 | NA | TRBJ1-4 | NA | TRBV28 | CASRTINEKLFF | TGTGCCAGCAGGACTATTAATGAAAAACTGTTTTTT
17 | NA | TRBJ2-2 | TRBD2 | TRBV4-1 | CASSPGLAGGTSTKLFF | TGCGCCAGCAGCCCGGGACTAGCGGGGGGAACGTCCACGAAGCTGTTTTTT
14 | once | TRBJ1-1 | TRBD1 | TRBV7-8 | CASSPRTGNTEAFF | TGTGCCAGCAGCCCAAGGACAGGTAACACTGAAGCTTTCTTT
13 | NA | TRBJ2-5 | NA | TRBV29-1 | CSVEVTRWETQYF | TGCAGCGTTGAAGTGACTAGGTGGGAGACCCAGTACTTC
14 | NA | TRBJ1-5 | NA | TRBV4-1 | CASSPKRVNQPQHF | TGCGCCAGCAGCCCCAAGAGGGTTAATCAGCCCCAGCATTTT
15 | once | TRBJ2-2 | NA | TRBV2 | CASTLAAPNTGELFF | TGTGCCAGCACCCTAGCAGCCCCGAACACCGGGGAGCTGTTTTTT
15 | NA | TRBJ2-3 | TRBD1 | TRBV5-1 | CASSLGQGARDTQYF | TGCGCCAGCAGCTTAGGGCAGGGGGCCAGAGATACGCAGTATTTT
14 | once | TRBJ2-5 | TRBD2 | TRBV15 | CATSRVAGGETQYF | TGTGCCACCAGCAGAGTAGCGGGAGGGGAGACCCAGTACTTC
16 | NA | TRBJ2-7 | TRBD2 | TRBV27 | CASSPSLAGEGYEQYF | TGTGCCAGCAGTCCATCCCTAGCGGGAGAGGGATACGAGCAGTACTTC
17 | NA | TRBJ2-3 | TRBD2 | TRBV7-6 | CASSIRTSGSDTDTQYF | TGTGCCAGCAGCATTAGGACTAGCGGGTCTGACACAGATACGCAGTATTTT
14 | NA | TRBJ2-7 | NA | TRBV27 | CASSLDGTNYEQYF | TGTGCCAGCAGTTTAGACGGGACAAACTACGAGCAGTACTTC
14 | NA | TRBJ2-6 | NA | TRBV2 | CASGRGTGANVLTF | TGTGCCAGCGGTAGAGGGACTGGGGCCAACGTCCTGACTTTC
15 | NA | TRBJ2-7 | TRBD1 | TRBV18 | CASSPGTGSFYEQYF | TGTGCCAGCTCACCCGGGACAGGGAGTTTCTACGAGCAGTACTTC
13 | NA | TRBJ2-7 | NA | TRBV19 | CASSIDRDYEQYF | TGTGCCAGTAGTATAGATCGGGACTACGAGCAGTACTTC
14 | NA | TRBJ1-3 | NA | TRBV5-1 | CASSSSMSGNTIYF | TGCGCCAGCAGCTCGAGTATGTCTGGAAACACCATATATTTT
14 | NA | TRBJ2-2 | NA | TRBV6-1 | CASSLPVRAGELFF | TGTGCCAGCAGTTTGCCGGTACGGGCCGGGGAGCTGTTTTTT
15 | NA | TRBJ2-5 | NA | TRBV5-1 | CASSLHSSGQETQYF | TGCGCCAGCAGCCTGCATTCATCGGGACAAGAGACCCAGTACTTC